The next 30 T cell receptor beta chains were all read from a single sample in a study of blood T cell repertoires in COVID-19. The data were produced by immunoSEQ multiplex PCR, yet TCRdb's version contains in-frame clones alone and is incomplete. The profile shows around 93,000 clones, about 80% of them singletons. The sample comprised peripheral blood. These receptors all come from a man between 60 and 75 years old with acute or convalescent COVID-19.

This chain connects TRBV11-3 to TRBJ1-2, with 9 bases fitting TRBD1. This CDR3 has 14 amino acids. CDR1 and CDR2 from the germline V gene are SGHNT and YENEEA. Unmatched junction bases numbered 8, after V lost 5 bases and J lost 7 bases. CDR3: CASSLQTGGGGYTF. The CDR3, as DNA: TGTGCCAGCAGCCTCCAGACAGGGGGGGGTGGCTACACCTTC. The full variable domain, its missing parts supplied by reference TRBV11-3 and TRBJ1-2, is EAGVVQSPRYKIIEKKQPVAFWCNPISGHNTLYWYLQNLGQGPELLIRYENEEAVDDSQLPKDRFSAERLKGVDSTLKIQPAELGDSAVYLCASSLQTGGGGYTFGSGTRLTVV.

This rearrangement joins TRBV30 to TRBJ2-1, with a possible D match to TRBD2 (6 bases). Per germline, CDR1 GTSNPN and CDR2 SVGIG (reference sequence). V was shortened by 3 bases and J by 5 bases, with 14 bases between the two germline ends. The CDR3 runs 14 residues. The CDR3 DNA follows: TGTGCCTGGAGACTCTACGGGAGCCACAATGAGCAGTTCTTC. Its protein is CAWRLYGSHNEQFF.

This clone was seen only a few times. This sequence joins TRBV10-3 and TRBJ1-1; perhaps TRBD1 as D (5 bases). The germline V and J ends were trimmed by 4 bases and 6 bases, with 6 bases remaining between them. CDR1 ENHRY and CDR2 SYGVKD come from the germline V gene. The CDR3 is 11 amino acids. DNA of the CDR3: TGTGCCATCAGTGGGGGGGCTGAAGCTTTCTTT. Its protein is CAISGGAEAFF.

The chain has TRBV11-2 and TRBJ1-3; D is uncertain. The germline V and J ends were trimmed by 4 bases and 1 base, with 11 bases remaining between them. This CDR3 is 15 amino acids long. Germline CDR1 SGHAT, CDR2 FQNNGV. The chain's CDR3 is CASSSLEGSGNTIYF. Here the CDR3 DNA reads TGTGCCAGCAGCTCTCTAGAGGGTTCTGGAAACACCATATATTTT.

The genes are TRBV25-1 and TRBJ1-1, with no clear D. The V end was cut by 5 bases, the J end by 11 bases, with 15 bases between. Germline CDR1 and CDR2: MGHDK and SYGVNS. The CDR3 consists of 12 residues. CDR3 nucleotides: TGTGCCAGCAGTTGGTTTGGGCGAACGGCTTTCTTT. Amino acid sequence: CASSWFGRTAFF.

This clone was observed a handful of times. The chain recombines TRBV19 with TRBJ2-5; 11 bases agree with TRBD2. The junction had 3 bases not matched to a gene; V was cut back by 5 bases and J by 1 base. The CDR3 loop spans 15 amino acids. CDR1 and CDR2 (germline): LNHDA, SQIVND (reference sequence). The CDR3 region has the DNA TGTGCCAGTAGTTCGACTAGCGGGGTCCAAGAGACCCAGTACTTC. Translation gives CASSSTSGVQETQYF.

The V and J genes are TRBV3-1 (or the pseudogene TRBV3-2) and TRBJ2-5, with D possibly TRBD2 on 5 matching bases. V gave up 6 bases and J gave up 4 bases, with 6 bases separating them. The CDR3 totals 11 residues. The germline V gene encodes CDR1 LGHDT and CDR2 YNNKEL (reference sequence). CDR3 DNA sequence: TGTGCCAGCAGGGACTTAGAGACCCAGTACTTC. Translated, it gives CASRDLETQYF.

CDR3 nucleotides: TGTGCCAGCAGCCCGGGAAGATGGGTCATGTTGACGGCAGATACGCAGTATTTT. It yields the protein CASSPGRWVMLTADTQYF. This chain connects TRBV5-6 to TRBJ2-3, with D maybe TRBD2 (5 bases). Germline lookup yields CDR1 SGHDT and CDR2 YYEEEE. The CDR3 runs to 18 residues. V gave up 4 bases and J gave up 4 bases, with 25 bases separating them.

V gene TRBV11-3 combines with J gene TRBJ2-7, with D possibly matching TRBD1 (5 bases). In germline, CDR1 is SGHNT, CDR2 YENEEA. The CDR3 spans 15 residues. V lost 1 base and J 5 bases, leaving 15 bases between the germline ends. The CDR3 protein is CASSLAPFAGHEQYF. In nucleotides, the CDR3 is TGTGCCAGCAGCTTAGCCCCCTTTGCAGGGCACGAGCAGTACTTC. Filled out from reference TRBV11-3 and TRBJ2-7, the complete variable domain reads EAGVVQSPRYKIIEKKQPVAFWCNPISGHNTLYWYLQNLGQGPELLIRYENEEAVDDSQLPKDRFSAERLKGVDSTLKIQPAELGDSAVYLCASSLAPFAGHEQYFGPGTRLTVT.

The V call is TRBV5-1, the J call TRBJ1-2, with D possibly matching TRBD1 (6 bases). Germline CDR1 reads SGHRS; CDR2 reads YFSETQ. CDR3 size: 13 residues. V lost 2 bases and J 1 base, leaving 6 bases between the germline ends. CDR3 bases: TGCGCCAGCAGCTTACAGGGTAACTATGGCTACACCTTC. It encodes CASSLQGNYGYTF.

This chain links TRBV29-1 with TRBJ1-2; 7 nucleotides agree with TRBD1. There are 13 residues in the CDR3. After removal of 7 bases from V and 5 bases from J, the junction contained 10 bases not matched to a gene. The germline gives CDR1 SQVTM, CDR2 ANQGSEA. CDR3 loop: CSALKTGEYGYTF. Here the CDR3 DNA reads TGCAGCGCTCTGAAAACAGGGGAATATGGCTACACCTTC. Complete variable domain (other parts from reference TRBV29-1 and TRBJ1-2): SAVISQKPSRDICQRGTSLTIQCQVDSQVTMMFWYRQQPGQSLTLIATANQGSEATYESGFVIDKFPISRPNLTFSTLTVSNMSPEDSSIYLCSALKTGEYGYTFGSGTRLTVV.

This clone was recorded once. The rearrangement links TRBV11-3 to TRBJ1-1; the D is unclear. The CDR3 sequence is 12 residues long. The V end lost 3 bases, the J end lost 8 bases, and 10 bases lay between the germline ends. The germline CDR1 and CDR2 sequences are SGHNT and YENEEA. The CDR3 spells CASSLPASEAFF. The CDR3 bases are TGTGCCAGCAGCTTGCCAGCGTCGGAAGCTTTCTTT.

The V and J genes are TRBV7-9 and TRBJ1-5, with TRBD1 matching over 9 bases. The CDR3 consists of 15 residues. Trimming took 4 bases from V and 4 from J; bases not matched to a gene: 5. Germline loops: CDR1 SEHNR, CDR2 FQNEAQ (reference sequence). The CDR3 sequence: CASSSGTGPNQPQHF. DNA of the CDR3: TGTGCCAGCAGCTCCGGGACAGGGCCTAATCAGCCCCAGCATTTT.

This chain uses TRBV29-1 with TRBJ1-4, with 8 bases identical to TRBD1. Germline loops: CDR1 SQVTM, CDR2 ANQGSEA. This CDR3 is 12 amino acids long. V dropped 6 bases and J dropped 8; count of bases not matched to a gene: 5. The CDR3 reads CSVARQGEKLFF. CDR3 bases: TGCAGCGTCGCCCGACAGGGGGAAAAACTGTTTTTT.

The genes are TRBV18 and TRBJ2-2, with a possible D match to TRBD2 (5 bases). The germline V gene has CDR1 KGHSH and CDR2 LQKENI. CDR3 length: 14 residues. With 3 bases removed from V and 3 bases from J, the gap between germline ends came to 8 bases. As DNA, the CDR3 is TGTGCCAGCTCACCTCCGGGGTACACCGGGGAGCTGTTTTTT. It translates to CASSPPGYTGELFF.

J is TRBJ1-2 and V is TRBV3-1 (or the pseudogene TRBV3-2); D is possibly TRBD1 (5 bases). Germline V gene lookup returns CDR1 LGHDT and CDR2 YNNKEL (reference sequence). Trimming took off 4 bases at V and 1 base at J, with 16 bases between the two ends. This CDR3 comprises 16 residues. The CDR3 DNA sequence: TGTGCCAGCAGCCCCGGGACCTGGGGGGGTAACTATGGCTACACCTTC. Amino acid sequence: CASSPGTWGGNYGYTF.

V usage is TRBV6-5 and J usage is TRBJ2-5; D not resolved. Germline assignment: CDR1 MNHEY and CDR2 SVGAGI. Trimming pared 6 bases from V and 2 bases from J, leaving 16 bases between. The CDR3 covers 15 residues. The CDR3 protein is CASSIALTLQETQYF. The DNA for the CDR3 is TGTGCCAGCAGCATCGCGTTAACTCTACAAGAGACCCAGTACTTC.

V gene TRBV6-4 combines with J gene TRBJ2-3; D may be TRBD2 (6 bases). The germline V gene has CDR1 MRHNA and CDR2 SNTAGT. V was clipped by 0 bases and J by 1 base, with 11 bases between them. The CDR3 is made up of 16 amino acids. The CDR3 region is CASSDSGGLGTDTQYF. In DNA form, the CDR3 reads TGTGCCAGCAGTGACTCTGGAGGGCTGGGCACAGATACGCAGTATTTT.

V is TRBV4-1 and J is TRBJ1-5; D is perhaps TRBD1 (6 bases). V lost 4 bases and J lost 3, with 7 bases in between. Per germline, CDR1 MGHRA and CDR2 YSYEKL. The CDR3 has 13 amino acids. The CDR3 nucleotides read TGCGCCAGCAGCCGGGACACCAATCAGCCCCAGCATTTT. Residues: CASSRDTNQPQHF.

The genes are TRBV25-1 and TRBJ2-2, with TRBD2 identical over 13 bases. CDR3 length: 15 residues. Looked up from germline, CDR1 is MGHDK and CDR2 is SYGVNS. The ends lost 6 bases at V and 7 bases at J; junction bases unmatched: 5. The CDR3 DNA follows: TGTGCCAGCAGCAGACTAGCGGGAGGAGTCGGGGAGCTGTTTTTT. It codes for CASSRLAGGVGELFF.

For the CDR3, the DNA is TGTGCCAGCGGGGGACTCGGGGGACAGGGGACCCCATACGAGCAGTACGTC. Protein: CASGGLGGQGTPYEQYV. The rearrangement uses TRBV6-4 and TRBJ2-7; 10 bases are shared with TRBD1. Unmatched junction bases numbered 17, after V lost 8 bases and J lost 4 bases. This CDR3 is 17 amino acids long. CDR1 is MRHNA, CDR2 SNTAGT, per germline.

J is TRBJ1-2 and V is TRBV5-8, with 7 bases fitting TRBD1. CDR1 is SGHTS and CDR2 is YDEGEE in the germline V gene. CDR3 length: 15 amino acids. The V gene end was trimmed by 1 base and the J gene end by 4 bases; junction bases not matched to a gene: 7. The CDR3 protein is CASSLQGDIVYGYTF. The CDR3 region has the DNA TGTGCCAGCAGCTTGCAGGGGGACATTGTCTATGGCTACACCTTC.

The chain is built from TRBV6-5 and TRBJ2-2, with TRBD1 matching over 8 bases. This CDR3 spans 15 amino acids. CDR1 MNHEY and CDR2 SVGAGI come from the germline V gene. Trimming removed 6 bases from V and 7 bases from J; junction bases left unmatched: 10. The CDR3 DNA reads TGTGCCAGCAGCCTCAAACGGACAGGGATCGGGGAGCTGTTTTTT. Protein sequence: CASSLKRTGIGELFF.

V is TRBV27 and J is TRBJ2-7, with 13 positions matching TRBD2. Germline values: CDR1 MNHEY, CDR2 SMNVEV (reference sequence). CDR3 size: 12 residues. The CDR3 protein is CASSSTSGRLHV. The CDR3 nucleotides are TGTGCCAGCAGTTCGACTAGCGGGAGGTTACACGTC.

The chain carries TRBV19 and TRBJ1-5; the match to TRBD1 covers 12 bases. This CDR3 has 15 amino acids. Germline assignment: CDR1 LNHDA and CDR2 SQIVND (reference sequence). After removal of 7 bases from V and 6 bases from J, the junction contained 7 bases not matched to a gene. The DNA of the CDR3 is TGTGCCAGTAACGCCCCGGGACAGGGGGCTCAGCCCCAGCATTTT. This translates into CASNAPGQGAQPQHF. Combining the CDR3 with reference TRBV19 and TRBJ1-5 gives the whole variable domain DGGITQSPKYLFRKEGQNVTLSCEQNLNHDAMYWYRQDPGQGLRLIYYSQIVNDFQKGDIAEGYSVSREKKESFPLTVTSAQKNPTAFYLCASNAPGQGAQPQHFGDGTRLSIL.

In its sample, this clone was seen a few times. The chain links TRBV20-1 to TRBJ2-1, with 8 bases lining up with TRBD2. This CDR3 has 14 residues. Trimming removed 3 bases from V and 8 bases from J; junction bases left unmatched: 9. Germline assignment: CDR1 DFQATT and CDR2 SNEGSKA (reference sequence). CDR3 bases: TGCAGTGCTAGTCTCGGGAGGGCCGCCGATGAGCAGTTCTTC. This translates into CSASLGRAADEQFF.

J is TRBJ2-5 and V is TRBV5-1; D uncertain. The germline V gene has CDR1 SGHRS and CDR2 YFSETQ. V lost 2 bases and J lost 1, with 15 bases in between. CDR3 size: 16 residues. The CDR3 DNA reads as TGCGCCAGCAGCTTCTTTGCTGGCAGTACCCAAGAGACCCAGTACTTC. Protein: CASSFFAGSTQETQYF. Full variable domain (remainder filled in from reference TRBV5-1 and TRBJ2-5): KAGVTQTPRYLIKTRGQQVTLSCSPISGHRSVSWYQQTPGQGLQFLFEYFSETQRNKGNFPGRFSGRQFSNSRSEMNVSTLELGDSALYLCASSFFAGSTQETQYFGPGTRLLVL.

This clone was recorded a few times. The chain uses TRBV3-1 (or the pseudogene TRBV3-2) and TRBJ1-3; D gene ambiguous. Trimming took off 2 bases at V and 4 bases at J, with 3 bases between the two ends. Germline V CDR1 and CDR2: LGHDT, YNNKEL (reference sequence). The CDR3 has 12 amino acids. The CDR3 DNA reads TGTGCCAGCAGCCAACAGGGAAACACCATATATTTT. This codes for CASSQQGNTIYF.

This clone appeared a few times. The CDR3 is CASRPSGLNTEAFF. The CDR3 DNA sequence: TGCGCCAGCAGGCCGTCTGGCCTGAACACTGAAGCTTTCTTT. The V call is TRBV10-1, the J call TRBJ1-1; no reliable D call. The CDR3 is made up of 14 amino acids. Germline V gives CDR1 WNHNN, CDR2 SYGVQD (reference sequence). V shed 6 bases and J shed 0 bases, with 11 bases lying between them.

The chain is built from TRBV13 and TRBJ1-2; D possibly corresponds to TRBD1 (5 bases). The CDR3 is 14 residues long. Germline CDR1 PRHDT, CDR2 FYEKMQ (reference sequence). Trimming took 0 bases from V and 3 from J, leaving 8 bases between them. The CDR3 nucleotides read TGTGCCAGCAGCTTAGGGCAGGGTGACTATGGCTACACCTTC. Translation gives CASSLGQGDYGYTF. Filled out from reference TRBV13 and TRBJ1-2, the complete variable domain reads AAGVIQSPRHLIKEKRETATLKCYPIPRHDTVYWYQQGPGQDPQFLISFYEKMQSDKGSIPDRFSAQQFSDYHSELNMSSLELGDSALYFCASSLGQGDYGYTFGSGTRLTVV.